These 9 T cell receptor beta chains were all obtained from the same sample, sequenced in a study of beta chain features in type 1 diabetes. Expressed TCRB transcripts were sequenced because the entire RNA isolate underwent reverse transcription. Only in-frame clones appear in the TCRdb table, and some are missing; sequencing was by immunoSEQ multiplex PCR. Among fewer than 250,000 clones, more than 65% were seen once, and the ten largest hold around 0.05%. Source material: naive CD4+ T cells from blood. The receptors stem from a man aged 30 to 39 in good health.

J is TRBJ1-6 and V is TRBV25-1, with 8 bases matching TRBD1. Trimming removed 6 bases from V and 10 bases from J; junction bases left unmatched: 8. Per the germline V gene, CDR1 is MGHDK and CDR2 is SYGVNS. The CDR3 extends over 14 amino acids. CDR3 loop: CASRAQGGESPLHF. CDR3 sequence (DNA): TGTGCCAGCAGGGCACAGGGGGGAGAGTCACCCCTCCACTTT.

The chain recombines TRBV19 with TRBJ2-4, with D possibly matching TRBD1 (5 bases). The V end was cut by 3 bases, the J end by 2 bases, with 14 bases between. There are 16 residues in the CDR3. Germline values: CDR1 LNHDA, CDR2 SQIVND (reference sequence). The chain's CDR3 is CASSITGPPSKNIQYF. CDR3 DNA: TGTGCCAGTAGTATCACAGGACCTCCTTCCAAAAACATTCAGTACTTC.

This chain connects TRBV27 to TRBJ2-6; D tentatively fits TRBD1 or TRBD2 (5 bases each). Trimming shortened V by 1 base and J by 2 bases, and 12 bases separated the two germline ends. Looked up from germline, CDR1 is MNHEY and CDR2 is SMNVEV (reference sequence). CDR3 size: 17 residues. In nucleotides, the CDR3 is TGTGCCAGCAGTTTATTGACGGGGACGGCTGGGGCCAACGTCCTGACTTTC. Encoded protein: CASSLLTGTAGANVLTF.

CDR3 DNA: TGTGCCAGCAGTTCGGAGGGTAATCCCTACAATGAGCAGTTCTTC. Translating gives CASSSEGNPYNEQFF. The chain links TRBV6-5 to TRBJ2-1; TRBD2 might be the D (6 bases). The germline V and J ends were trimmed by 4 bases and 2 bases, with 12 bases remaining between them. The germline V gene has CDR1 MNHEY and CDR2 SVGAGI. The CDR3 has 15 amino acids.

The rearrangement joins TRBV28 to TRBJ2-7; D gene unclear. V was pared by 6 bases and J by 3 bases, with 6 bases between. Germline V CDR1 and CDR2: MDHEN, SYDVKM. The CDR3 is made up of 11 amino acids. CDR3 loop: CASSTSYEQYF. The CDR3 nucleotides read TGTGCCAGCAGCACCAGCTACGAGCAGTACTTC.

V and J are TRBV9 and TRBJ2-7, with a tentative D call TRBD2 (5 bases). The V gene lost 0 bases and the J gene lost 0 bases, with 10 bases spanning the gap. Germline assignment: CDR1 SGDLS and CDR2 YYNGEE. There are 15 residues in the CDR3. The CDR3 spells CASSVGVDFSYEQYF. The CDR3 DNA sequence: TGTGCCAGCAGCGTAGGGGTGGACTTCTCCTACGAGCAGTACTTC.

V usage is TRBV20-1 and J usage is TRBJ1-2, with D tentatively TRBD1 (5 bases). V was shortened by 5 bases and J by 5 bases, with 9 bases between the two germline ends. In germline, CDR1 is DFQATT, CDR2 SNEGSKA (reference sequence). The CDR3 runs 11 residues. In DNA form, the CDR3 reads TGCAGTGCTGTCAGGGATTATGGCTACACCTTC. Translated, it gives CSAVRDYGYTF.

The chain employs TRBV7-2 and TRBJ1-2; possibly TRBD1 for D (5 bases). Germline CDR1 is SGHTA and CDR2 is FQGNSA. The V end lost 0 bases, the J end lost 7 bases, and 12 bases lay between the germline ends. The CDR3 contains 14 residues. The CDR3 sequence: CASSLAGRVTGYTF. The CDR3 DNA is TGTGCCAGCAGCTTAGCGGGCAGGGTAACTGGCTACACCTTC.

J is TRBJ2-5 and V is TRBV29-1; unclear D gene. V lost 3 bases, J lost 2 bases, and 13 bases lay in between. The CDR3 is 14 amino acids. CDR1 is SQVTM and CDR2 is ANQGSEA in the germline V gene. The CDR3 sequence: CSVESRREQETQYF. DNA of the CDR3: TGCAGCGTTGAGAGCCGAAGGGAACAAGAGACCCAGTACTTC.